The rows below give T cell receptor beta chains drawn from one sample of a study of shared clonotypes between healthy human individuals. TCRdb keeps only in-frame clones here, not all; method: immunoSEQ multiplex PCR. This sample has 400,000 to 600,000 clones, with around 75% found just once. Sequenced material: PBMCs. These receptors all stem from a woman between 40 and 50 years old in good health. Some clones in this sample may be carry-over from other donors' samples. The CDR3 runs from the conserved cysteine through the conserved F or W. Fields, in order: CDR3 DNA, CDR3 protein, clone size, V gene, D gene, CDR3 length, J gene. The D gene is left open where the match is weak. Size tells how often a clone was seen (once, few, many) or the class of an expanded clone, and some rows leave it out.

TGTGCCAGCAGCTTAGTTGTGGGACGGTACACCGGGGAGCTGTTTTTT CASSLVVGRYTGELFF . TRBV7-8 . 16 TRBJ2-2
TGTGCCAGCAGCCAGGGACAATTGAACACCGGGGAGCTGTTTTTT CASSQGQLNTGELFF . TRBV28 . 15 TRBJ2-2
TGTGCCAGCAGTGAAACGGGGAGGACTCCAGGCCTTAACTATGGCTACACCTTC CASSETGRTPGLNYGYTF . TRBV2 . 18 TRBJ1-2
TGCGCCAGCAGCCAAGATACGGTGAGAACGGAGACCCAGTACTTC CASSQDTVRTETQYF . TRBV4-3 . 15 TRBJ2-5
TGTGCCAGCAGCTTAGATCGTCAGAACCAGCAGTACTTC CASSLDRQNQQYF . TRBV11-2 . 13 TRBJ2-5
TGTGCCAGTAAAAGGACAGTACGTAACAATGAGCAGTTCTTC CASKRTVRNNEQFF once TRBV2 . 14 TRBJ2-1
TGTGCCAGCAGCTTGGGGGTCCCCCCCTACAATGAGCAGTTCTTC CASSLGVPPYNEQFF . TRBV7-8 . 15 TRBJ2-1
TGTGCCAGCAGCTGGCAGGGCGGCGGCACAGATACGCAGTATTTT CASSWQGGGTDTQYF . TRBV7-9 . 15 TRBJ2-3
TGCGCCAGCAGCCAAGCCCCATCCGGGCAGGTATACAATGAGCAGTTCTTC CASSQAPSGQVYNEQFF . TRBV4-1 . 17 TRBJ2-1
TGTGCCAGCAGCTTATCATCAGGGGTTACAGATACGCAGTATTTT CASSLSSGVTDTQYF . TRBV7-3 . 15 TRBJ2-3
TGTGCCAGCACAGGCGACCTTATTGGCGGCTACACCTTC CASTGDLIGGYTF . TRBV11-1 . 13 TRBJ1-2
TGTGCCAGCAGTACCCTTATGCGTTTTAAAAGTCGGGCCAACGTCCTGACTTTC CASSTLMRFKSRANVLTF once TRBV6-7 . 18 TRBJ2-6
TGTGCCAGCAGCCGACACTTGAACACTGAAGCTTTCTTT CASSRHLNTEAFF once TRBV27 . 13 TRBJ1-1
TGTGCCAGCAGTGATCAGCGGACAGCCACAGATACGCAGTATTTT CASSDQRTATDTQYF . TRBV6-1 . 15 TRBJ2-3
TGTGCCAGCAGCCCGGGGGGCTATGGCTACACCTTC CASSPGGYGYTF . TRBV11-2 . 12 TRBJ1-2
TGTGCCAGCAGTTTCGGGAACGACAGGAGTCAGCCCCAGCATTTT CASSFGNDRSQPQHF once TRBV28 . 15 TRBJ1-5
TGTGCCACCAGCAAAACAGGGATCGCCTACAATGAGCAGTTCTTC CATSKTGIAYNEQFF . TRBV15 . 15 TRBJ2-1
TGTGCCAGCAGCCCCCAGGTGGGTCACGAGCAGTACTTC CASSPQVGHEQYF . TRBV7-2 . 13 TRBJ2-7
TGTGCCAGCAGTTTGTCCGAATGGACCCAGTACTTC CASSLSEWTQYF few TRBV28 . 12 TRBJ2-5
TGTGCCAGCTCACCGACAGGGGGCGAACAGCCCCAGCATTTT CASSPTGGEQPQHF . TRBV18 TRBD1 14 TRBJ1-5
TGTGCCAGCAGCTTAATTCCCTACACCGGGGAGCTGTTTTTT CASSLIPYTGELFF . TRBV7-3 . 14 TRBJ2-2
TGTGCCACCAGCAGTAACCGCCGGGACCCCACCGGGGAGCTGTTTTTT CATSSNRRDPTGELFF few TRBV15 . 16 TRBJ2-2
TGCGCCAGCTTCCGTGGAGCGGCAAGCACAGATACGCAGTATTTT CASFRGAASTDTQYF few TRBV5-1 . 15 TRBJ2-3
TGTGCCAGCATCCCCAAAGGAGCTGGAAACACCATATATTTT CASIPKGAGNTIYF . TRBV25-1 . 14 TRBJ1-3
TGTGCCAGTAGCATAACGGGGGCGAACACCGGGGAGCTGTTTTTT CASSITGANTGELFF . TRBV19 . 15 TRBJ2-2
TGTGCCAGCAGCTTAGCCGGACAGGGCGGCTCAACGCAGTATTTT CASSLAGQGGSTQYF . TRBV7-2 TRBD1 15 TRBJ2-3
TGTGCCACCCTCAGCTGGGGGAATAAGTCAGATACGCAGTATTTT CATLSWGNKSDTQYF once TRBV10-3 . 15 TRBJ2-3
TGCGCCAGCAGCCAAGATTGGCACAAAGAGACCCAGTACTTC CASSQDWHKETQYF . TRBV4-1 . 14 TRBJ2-5
TGTGCCAGCAGCTCCCAGCGTATCAAAGCCACAGATACGCAGTATTTT CASSSQRIKATDTQYF . TRBV7-9 . 16 TRBJ2-3
TGTGCCAGCAGTTTGCCTTTTCAGCCCCAGCATTTT CASSLPFQPQHF . TRBV28 . 12 TRBJ1-5
TGTGCCAGCAGCTTGCCCGGGCGGGGGGGCGAGCAGTACTTC CASSLPGRGGEQYF . TRBV5-4 TRBD2 14 TRBJ2-7